Sequencing of this T cell receptor (beta chain) was carried out in a study of long-term antiretroviral therapy in people with HIV. Study findings and constraints: ART was followed by higher diversity that remained below transplant donor controls. HIV repertoires showed narrower CDR3 length ranges than controls.

Concerning this clone itself: Its antigen is as yet unknown.

A v3.0 immunoSEQ assay was performed at survey level. Some clones are missing from TCRdb's copy, which holds only in-frame ones; the method was immunoSEQ multiplex PCR. The sample contains tens of thousands of clones, around nine tenths of which appear only once. CDR3 length equals 15 residues. V was pared by 0 bases and J by 0 bases, with 7 bases between. Each donor provided at least one pre-ART PBMC sample and at least two post-ART PBMC samples. This receptor was obtained from a man younger than 35 with HIV. The rearrangement uses TRBV5-3 and TRBJ2-1; D is tentatively TRBD1 or TRBD2 (5 bases each). TRBV5-3 carries the ORF label, with uncertain function. The sequencing here drew on unsorted PBMCs, taken 0.2 years before starting antiretroviral therapy. This CDR3 is CARSLGGSSYNEQFF. DNA of the CDR3: TGTGCCAGAAGCTTGGGGGGGAGCTCCTACAATGAGCAGTTCTTC.